This T cell receptor beta chain originates from a study of identifying expanded T cells in peripheral blood. This clone was recorded only once. As yet, its antigen is unknown. Assay: immunoSEQ multiplex PCR; the TCRdb copy retains only in-frame clones and omits some. The sample includes about 85,000 clones, around 90% of them seen just once. Study-wide results and caveats: Over about two and four weeks, about 16.4 and 19 clones changed, versus around 1.3 between replicates.

The junction had 4 bases not matched to a gene; V was cut back by 0 bases and J by 2 bases. Germline V lookup: CDR1 SGDLS, CDR2 YYNGEE. The CDR3 runs to 16 residues. No infections or other immune events were documented during collection. The TCR originated in a person between 18 and 75 years old in good health. The chain combines TRBV9 with TRBJ2-5; 10 nucleotides agree with TRBD2. The material sequenced was blood. As DNA, the CDR3 is TGTGCCAGCAGCGTAGATCCAGCGGGGGGGCAAGAGACCCAGTACTTC. This encodes CASSVDPAGGQETQYF.